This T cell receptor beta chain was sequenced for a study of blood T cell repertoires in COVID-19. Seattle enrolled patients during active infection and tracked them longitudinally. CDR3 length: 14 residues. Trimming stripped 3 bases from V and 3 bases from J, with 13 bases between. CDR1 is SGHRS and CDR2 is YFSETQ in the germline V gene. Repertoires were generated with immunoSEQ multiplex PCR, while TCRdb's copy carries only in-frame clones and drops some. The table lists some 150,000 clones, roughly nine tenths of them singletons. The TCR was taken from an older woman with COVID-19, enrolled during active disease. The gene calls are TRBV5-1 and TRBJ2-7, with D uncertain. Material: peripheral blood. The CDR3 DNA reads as TGCGCCAGCAGCTCATTAGAGCAACTCTACGAGCAGTACTTC. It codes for CASSSLEQLYEQYF.